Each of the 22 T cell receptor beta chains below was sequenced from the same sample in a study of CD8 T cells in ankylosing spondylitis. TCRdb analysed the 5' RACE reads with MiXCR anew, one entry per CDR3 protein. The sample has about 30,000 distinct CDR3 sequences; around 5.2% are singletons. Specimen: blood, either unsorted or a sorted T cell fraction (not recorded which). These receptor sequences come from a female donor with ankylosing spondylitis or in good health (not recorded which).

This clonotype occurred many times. CDR3 protein: CASSVLPDRSYTGELFF. As DNA, the CDR3 is TGTGCCAGCAGCGTACTCCCCGACAGGTCCTACACCGGGGAGCTGTTTTTT. The V and J genes are TRBV9 and TRBJ2-2, with D tentatively TRBD1 (6 bases). The CDR3 sequence is 17 residues long. Germline CDR1 is SGDLS and CDR2 is YYNGEE. The ends were cut back, 1 base at V and 3 bases at J, with 16 bases in the middle.

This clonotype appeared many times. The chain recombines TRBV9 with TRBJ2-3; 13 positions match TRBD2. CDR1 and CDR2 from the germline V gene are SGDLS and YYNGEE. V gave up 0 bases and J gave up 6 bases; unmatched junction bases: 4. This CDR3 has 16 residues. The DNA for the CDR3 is TGTGCCAGCAGCGTAGAGGGACTAGCGGGGTTGGATACGCAGTATTTT. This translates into CASSVEGLAGLDTQYF.

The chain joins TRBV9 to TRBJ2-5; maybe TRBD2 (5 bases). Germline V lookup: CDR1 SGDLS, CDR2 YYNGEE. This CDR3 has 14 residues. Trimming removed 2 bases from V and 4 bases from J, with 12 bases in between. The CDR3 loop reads CASSVGIGSETQYF. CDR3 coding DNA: TGTGCCAGCAGCGTCGGGATAGGGTCAGAGACCCAGTACTTC. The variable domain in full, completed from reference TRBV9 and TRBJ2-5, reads DSGVTQTPKHLITATGQRVTLRCSPRSGDLSVYWYQQSLDQGLQFLIQYYNGEERAKGNILERFSAQQFPDLHSELNLSSLELGDSALYFCASSVGIGSETQYFGPGTRLLVL.

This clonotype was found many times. Written as DNA, the CDR3 is TGTGCCAGCAGCGCGTCAACTAGCGCCCTTCACCCCAATGAGCAGTTCTTC. It yields the protein CASSASTSALHPNEQFF. The chain employs TRBV9 and TRBJ2-1, with 7 bases identical to TRBD2. CDR3 length equals 17 residues. V lost 3 bases and J lost 6; bases outside the gene matches: 15. Germline V gives CDR1 SGDLS, CDR2 YYNGEE.

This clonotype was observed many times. This CDR3 reads CASSERASGALKTSYEQYF. CDR3 nucleotide sequence: TGTGCCAGCAGCGAGAGGGCTAGCGGAGCGCTTAAAACTTCCTACGAGCAGTACTTC. V usage is TRBV9 and J usage is TRBJ2-7; 7 positions match TRBD2. This CDR3 is built from 19 residues. V lost 3 bases, J lost 1 base, and 19 bases stayed unmatched. CDR1 is SGDLS, CDR2 YYNGEE, per germline.

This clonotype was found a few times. CDR3 coding DNA: TGTGCCAGCAGCGTAGAAGCGGGGGGGCCAGAGACCCAGTACTTC. Amino acid sequence: CASSVEAGGPETQYF. This sequence joins TRBV9 and TRBJ2-5, with 10 bases fitting TRBD2. Germline CDR1 reads SGDLS; CDR2 reads YYNGEE. CDR3 length: 15 amino acids. Trimming removed 0 bases from V and 4 bases from J; junction bases left unmatched: 3.

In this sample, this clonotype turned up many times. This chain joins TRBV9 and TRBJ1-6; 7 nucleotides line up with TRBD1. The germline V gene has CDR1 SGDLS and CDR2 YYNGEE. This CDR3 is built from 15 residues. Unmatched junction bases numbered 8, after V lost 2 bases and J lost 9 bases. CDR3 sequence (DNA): TGTGCCAGCAGCGTCCTTCAGGGGGGGGCTTCACCCCTCCACTTT. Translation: CASSVLQGGASPLHF.

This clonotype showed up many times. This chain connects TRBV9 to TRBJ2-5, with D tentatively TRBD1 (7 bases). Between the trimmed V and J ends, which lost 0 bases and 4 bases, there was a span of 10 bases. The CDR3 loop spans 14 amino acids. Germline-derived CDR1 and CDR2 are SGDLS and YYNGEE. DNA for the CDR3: TGTGCCAGCAGCGTAGGGCAGGGGGGAGAGACCCAGTACTTC. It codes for CASSVGQGGETQYF. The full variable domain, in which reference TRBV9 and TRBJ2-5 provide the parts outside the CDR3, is DSGVTQTPKHLITATGQRVTLRCSPRSGDLSVYWYQQSLDQGLQFLIQYYNGEERAKGNILERFSAQQFPDLHSELNLSSLELGDSALYFCASSVGQGGETQYFGPGTRLLVL.

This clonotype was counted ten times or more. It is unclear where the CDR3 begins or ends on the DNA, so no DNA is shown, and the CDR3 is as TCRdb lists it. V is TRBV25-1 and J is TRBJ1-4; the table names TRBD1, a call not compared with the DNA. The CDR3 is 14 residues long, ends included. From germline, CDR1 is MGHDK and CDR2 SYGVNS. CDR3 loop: CASSAGVGVKNCFF.

Here the CDR3 reads CASSVVGGSQDEQFF. The CDR3 DNA reads TGTGCCAGCAGCGTAGTCGGAGGTAGTCAGGATGAGCAGTTCTTC. V and J are TRBV9 and TRBJ2-1; D possibly corresponds to TRBD2 (5 bases). V lost 0 bases and J lost 8, with 15 bases in between. The CDR3 loop spans 15 amino acids. Per germline, CDR1 SGDLS and CDR2 YYNGEE.

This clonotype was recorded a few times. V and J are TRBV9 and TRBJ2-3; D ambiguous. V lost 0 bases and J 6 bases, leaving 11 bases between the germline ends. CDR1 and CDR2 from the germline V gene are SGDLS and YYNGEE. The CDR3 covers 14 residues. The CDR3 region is CASSVGVLGDTQYF. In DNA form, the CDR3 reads TGTGCCAGCAGCGTAGGAGTCCTCGGGGATACGCAGTATTTT.

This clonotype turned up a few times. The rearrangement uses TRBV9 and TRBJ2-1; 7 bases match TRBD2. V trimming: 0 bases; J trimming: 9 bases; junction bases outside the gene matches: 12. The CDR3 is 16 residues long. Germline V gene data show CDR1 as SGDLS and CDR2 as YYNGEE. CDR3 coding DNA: TGTGCCAGCAGCGTAGCTGGGGTCGGGGGGTTTGGTGAGCAGTTCTTC. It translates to CASSVAGVGGFGEQFF.

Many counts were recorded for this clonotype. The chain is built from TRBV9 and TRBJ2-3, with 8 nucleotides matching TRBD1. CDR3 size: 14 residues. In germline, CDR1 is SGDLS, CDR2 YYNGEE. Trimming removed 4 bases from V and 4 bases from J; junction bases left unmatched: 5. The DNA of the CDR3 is TGTGCCAGCAGCCGTGAACAGGGGGCAGATACGCAGTATTTT. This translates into CASSREQGADTQYF. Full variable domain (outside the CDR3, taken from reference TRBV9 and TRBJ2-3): DSGVTQTPKHLITATGQRVTLRCSPRSGDLSVYWYQQSLDQGLQFLIQYYNGEERAKGNILERFSAQQFPDLHSELNLSSLELGDSALYFCASSREQGADTQYFGPGTRLTVL.

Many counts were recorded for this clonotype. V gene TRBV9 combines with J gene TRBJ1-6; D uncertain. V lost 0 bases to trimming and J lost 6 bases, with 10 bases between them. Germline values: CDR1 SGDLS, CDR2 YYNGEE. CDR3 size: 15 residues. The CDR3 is CASSVDSLINSPLHF. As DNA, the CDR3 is TGTGCCAGCAGCGTAGACTCTCTAATTAATTCACCCCTCCACTTT.

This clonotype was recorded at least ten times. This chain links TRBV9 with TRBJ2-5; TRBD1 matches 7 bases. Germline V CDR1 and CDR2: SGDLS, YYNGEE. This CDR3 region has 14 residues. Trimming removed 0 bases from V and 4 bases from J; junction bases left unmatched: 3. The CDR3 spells CASSVETGIETQYF. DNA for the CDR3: TGTGCCAGCAGCGTAGAGACAGGGATAGAGACCCAGTACTTC. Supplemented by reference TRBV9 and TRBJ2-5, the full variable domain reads DSGVTQTPKHLITATGQRVTLRCSPRSGDLSVYWYQQSLDQGLQFLIQYYNGEERAKGNILERFSAQQFPDLHSELNLSSLELGDSALYFCASSVETGIETQYFGPGTRLLVL.

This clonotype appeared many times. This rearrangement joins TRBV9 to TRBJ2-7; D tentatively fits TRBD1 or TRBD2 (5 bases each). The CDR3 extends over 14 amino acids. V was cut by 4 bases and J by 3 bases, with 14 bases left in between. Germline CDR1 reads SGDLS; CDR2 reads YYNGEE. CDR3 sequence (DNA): TGTGCCAGCAGCCCGGGACGGACAATCTACGAGCAGTACTTC. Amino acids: CASSPGRTIYEQYF.

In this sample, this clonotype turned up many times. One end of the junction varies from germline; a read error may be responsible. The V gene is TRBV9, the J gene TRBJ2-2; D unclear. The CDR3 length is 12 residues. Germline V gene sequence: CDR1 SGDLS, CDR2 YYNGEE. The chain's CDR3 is CASNVRPGELFF. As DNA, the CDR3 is TGTGCCAGCAACGTACGACCCGGGGAGCTGTTTTTT.

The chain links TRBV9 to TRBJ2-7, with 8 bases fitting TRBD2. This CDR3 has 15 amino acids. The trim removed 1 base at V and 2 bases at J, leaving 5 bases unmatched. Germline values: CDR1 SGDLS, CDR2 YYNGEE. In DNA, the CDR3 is TGTGCCAGCAGCGTAATGGCGGGGGGCCCCTACGAGCAGTACTTC. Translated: CASSVMAGGPYEQYF.

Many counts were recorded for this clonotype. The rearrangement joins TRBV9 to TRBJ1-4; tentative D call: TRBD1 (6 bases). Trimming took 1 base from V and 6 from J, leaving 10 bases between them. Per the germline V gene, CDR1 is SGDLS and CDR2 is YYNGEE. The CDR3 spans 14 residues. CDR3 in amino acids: CASSVTGPDEKLFF. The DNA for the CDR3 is TGTGCCAGCAGCGTAACAGGGCCCGATGAAAAACTGTTTTTT.

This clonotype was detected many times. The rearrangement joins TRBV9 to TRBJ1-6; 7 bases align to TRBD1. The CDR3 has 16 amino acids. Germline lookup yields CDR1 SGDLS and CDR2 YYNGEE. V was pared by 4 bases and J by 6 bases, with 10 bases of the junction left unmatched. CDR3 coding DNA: TGTGCCAGCAGCCCACATGGGACAGAGACTAATTCACCCCTCCACTTT. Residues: CASSPHGTETNSPLHF.

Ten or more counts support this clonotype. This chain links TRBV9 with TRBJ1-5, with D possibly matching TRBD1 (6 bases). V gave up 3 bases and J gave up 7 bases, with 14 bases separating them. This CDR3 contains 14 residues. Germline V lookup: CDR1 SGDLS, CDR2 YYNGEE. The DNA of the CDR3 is TGTGCCAGCAGCGCAACAGGGTCCCCCCAGCCCCAGCATTTT. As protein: CASSATGSPQPQHF.

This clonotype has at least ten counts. CDR3 DNA: TGTGCCAGCAGCGTAGTCCCCGGGACTCGCACAGATACGCAGTATTTT. Protein sequence: CASSVVPGTRTDTQYF. The rearrangement joins TRBV9 to TRBJ2-3, with TRBD2 as a possible D gene (6 bases). V gave up 0 bases and J gave up 1 base, with 12 bases separating them. The germline V gene encodes CDR1 SGDLS and CDR2 YYNGEE. This CDR3 contains 16 residues.